This T cell receptor beta chain was documented in a study of cytomegalovirus exposure and HLA in healthy donors. The wider study: Genotyping showed 81% of 350 to 400 donors falling in the Caucasian-associated ancestry cluster. Findings of the study overall: 87-base-pair reads could not separate some V segments, including TRBV6-2 and TRBV6-3. Per published accounts, TCR beta sequences correctly predicted the HLA-A and HLA-B alleles of most subjects. Later, TCR association rates were found to vary by HLA locus, highest for DRB1 and lowest for HLA-C.

CDR1 and CDR2 from the germline V gene are SGDLS and YYNGEE. J was trimmed by 6 bases and V by 3 bases; bases with no gene match: 11. The CDR3 consists of 16 residues. About this clone: Its antigen is still unknown.

With 60 Vbeta and 13 Jbeta primers, the PCR was carried out. Measured with immunoSEQ multiplex PCR; TCRdb has only the in-frame clones, and not every one. This table holds around 180,000 clones, approximately 88% found once. This receptor was obtained from a boy between 10 and 17 years old in good health and CMV-seronegative. The rearrangement links TRBV9 to TRBJ1-2; 10 bases agree with TRBD1. Sequencing input: PBMCs. The CDR3 reads CASSASYRDRGDGYTF. Written as DNA, the CDR3 is TGTGCCAGCAGCGCCAGCTACCGGGACAGGGGTGATGGCTACACCTTC.